The 30 T cell receptor beta chains below come from one sample, sequenced in a study of T cell changes during pregnancy in multiple sclerosis. Only in-frame clones appear in the TCRdb table, and some are missing; sequencing was by immunoSEQ multiplex PCR. The table lists 25,000 to 35,000 clones, around 88% of them singletons. Sequences were derived from CD4+ T cells from peripheral blood mononuclear cells, sampled in the first trimester of pregnancy. These receptors were taken from a female donor in good health, enrolled as a control in a pregnancy study.

The chain couples TRBV30 to TRBJ2-5; 10 bases align to TRBD1. J was trimmed by 5 bases and V by 0 bases; bases with no gene match: 3. CDR1 and CDR2 (germline): GTSNPN, SVGIG (reference sequence). The CDR3 is made up of 14 amino acids. The CDR3 region is CAWSVDRGLETQYF. CDR3 in DNA: TGTGCCTGGAGTGTCGACAGGGGGCTGGAGACCCAGTACTTC.

The chain has TRBV6-5 and TRBJ2-1, with D maybe TRBD2 (6 bases). This CDR3 has 15 residues. Trimming shortened V by 3 bases and J by 7 bases, and 16 bases separated the two germline ends. Germline assignment: CDR1 MNHEY and CDR2 SVGAGI. The CDR3 DNA is TGTGCCAGCAGTTATTACGGGGGAGACTCGAATGAGCAGTTCTTC. This codes for CASSYYGGDSNEQFF.

The chain couples TRBV14 to TRBJ1-1; weak D call: TRBD1 (6 bases). The CDR3 is 16 residues long. Germline CDR1 SGHDN, CDR2 FVKESK. V lost 1 base and J 4 bases, leaving 16 bases between the germline ends. CDR3 DNA sequence: TGTGCCAGCAGCCAAGTCTTTCGGGGGGCGAGCACTGAAGCTTTCTTT. It codes for CASSQVFRGASTEAFF.

The V and J genes are TRBV4-2 and TRBJ2-7; D is unclear. Germline V gene data show CDR1 as LGHNA and CDR2 as YNFKEQ. The length of the CDR3 is 14 residues. Trimming took off 1 base at V and 3 bases at J, with 10 bases between the two ends. The CDR3 coding sequence is TGTGCCAGCAGCCAAGGGTTTAGTGACTACGAGCAGTACTTC. Translating it yields CASSQGFSDYEQYF.

V and J are TRBV4-1 and TRBJ1-4, with D hard to call. With 1 base removed from V and 1 base from J, the gap between germline ends came to 13 bases. The CDR3 has 17 residues. Germline V lookup: CDR1 MGHRA, CDR2 YSYEKL. Here the CDR3 DNA reads TGCGCCAGCAGCCAAGTGGCCCTGGGAGTAACTAATGAAAAACTGTTTTTT. Translating gives CASSQVALGVTNEKLFF.

J is TRBJ1-2 and V is TRBV30, with 8 bases matching TRBD1. The V segment lost 1 base and the J segment 2 bases; nucleotides outside the gene matches: 9. The germline gives CDR1 GTSNPN, CDR2 SVGIG (reference sequence). The CDR3 runs 16 residues. This CDR3 reads CAWSGAQGARNYGYTF. As DNA, the CDR3 is TGTGCCTGGAGTGGGGCCCAGGGGGCGCGGAACTATGGCTACACCTTC.

The CDR3 sequence: CANHRGMNTEAFF. The CDR3 bases are TGTGCCAACCACAGGGGCATGAACACTGAAGCTTTCTTT. The genes are TRBV2 and TRBJ1-1; 7 bases are shared with TRBD1. V gave up 10 bases and J gave up 0 bases; unmatched junction bases: 5. CDR1 is SNHLY and CDR2 is FYNNEI in the germline V gene. The CDR3 is 13 amino acids.

The J gene is TRBJ2-3, the V gene TRBV30, with 13 bases matching TRBD2. The length of the CDR3 is 17 residues. Trimming at V came to 3 bases and at J to 3 bases, leaving 9 bases not matched to a gene. CDR1 is GTSNPN and CDR2 is SVGIG in the germline V gene (reference sequence). CDR3 nucleotides: TGTGCCTGGAGGCCGCCCCCGGGACTAGCGGGGACAGATACGCAGTATTTT. Protein product: CAWRPPPGLAGTDTQYF. The full variable domain, its missing parts supplied by reference TRBV30 and TRBJ2-3, is SQTIHQWPATLVQPVGSPLSLECTVEGTSNPNLYWYRQAAGRGLQLLFYSVGIGQISSEVPQNLSASRPQDRQFILSSKKLLLSDSGFYLCAWRPPPGLAGTDTQYFGPGTRLTVL.

CDR3 loop: CASRLICLGRGPTEAFF. The CDR3 coding sequence is TGTGCAAGTCGCTTAATTTGTCTGGGCAGGGGGCCAACTGAAGCTTTCTTT. The rearrangement uses TRBV12-2 and TRBJ1-1; the table gives TRBD1 as D, unverified against the DNA. TRBV12-2 is a pseudogene locus. The CDR3 runs to 17 residues.

The chain uses TRBV30 and TRBJ2-7; D unresolved. Deletions cut 2 bases from V and 0 bases from J, with 5 bases between. CDR3 length: 12 residues. Germline assignment: CDR1 GTSNPN and CDR2 SVGIG (reference sequence). The CDR3 loop is CAWSPFSYEQYF. In DNA, the CDR3 is TGTGCCTGGAGTCCGTTCTCCTACGAGCAGTACTTC.

The chain uses TRBV5-1 and TRBJ1-4, with 7 bases aligning to TRBD1. CDR3 length: 17 residues. Germline V gene lookup returns CDR1 SGHRS and CDR2 YFSETQ. V was clipped by 1 base and J by 5 bases; unmatched bases: 11. This CDR3 is CASSLSNRQGFNEKLFF. The CDR3 region has the DNA TGCGCCAGCAGCTTGTCCAATCGACAGGGCTTCAATGAAAAACTGTTTTTT.

The CDR3 loop reads CASSEAPGQLNYGYTF. CDR3 bases: TGTGCCAGCAGTGAGGCACCGGGACAGCTAAACTATGGCTACACCTTC. The rearrangement links TRBV25-1 to TRBJ1-2; 7 bases fit TRBD1. With 3 bases clipped from V and 2 bases from J, the junction kept 9 bases outside the gene matches. The CDR3 is made up of 16 amino acids. CDR1 and CDR2 (germline): MGHDK, SYGVNS.

V usage is TRBV29-1 and J usage is TRBJ1-2, with TRBD1 matching 7 bases. The V gene end was trimmed by 7 bases and the J gene end by 5 bases; junction bases not matched to a gene: 10. From germline, CDR1 is SQVTM and CDR2 ANQGSEA. This CDR3 comprises 13 residues. The CDR3, as DNA: TGCAGCGCTATACCAGGGACAGATTATGGCTACACCTTC. This gives the protein CSAIPGTDYGYTF.

In its sample, this clone was seen a few times. V is TRBV29-1 and J is TRBJ2-5; D remains unclear. Trimming cost V 5 bases and J 1 base, with 8 bases left between them. The germline V gene has CDR1 SQVTM and CDR2 ANQGSEA. CDR3 length equals 12 residues. The CDR3 loop reads CSVISVQETQYF. CDR3 coding DNA: TGCAGCGTTATATCAGTCCAAGAGACCCAGTACTTC. Complete variable domain (other parts from reference TRBV29-1 and TRBJ2-5): SAVISQKPSRDICQRGTSLTIQCQVDSQVTMMFWYRQQPGQSLTLIATANQGSEATYESGFVIDKFPISRPNLTFSTLTVSNMSPEDSSIYLCSVISVQETQYFGPGTRLLVL.

The V and J genes are TRBV5-6 and TRBJ2-7; 7 positions match TRBD1. The ends lost 6 bases at V and 1 base at J; junction bases unmatched: 13. This CDR3 is built from 16 residues. Germline V CDR1 and CDR2: SGHDT, YYEEEE. This chain's CDR3 is CASTNWWGQNSYEQYF. The DNA of the CDR3 is TGTGCCAGCACCAATTGGTGGGGACAGAATTCCTACGAGCAGTACTTC.

The chain employs TRBV19 and TRBJ1-3; 7 nucleotides agree with TRBD1. The germline V gene has CDR1 LNHDA and CDR2 SQIVND (reference sequence). The CDR3 totals 14 residues. V trimming: 7 bases; J trimming: 8 bases; junction bases outside the gene matches: 11. DNA for the CDR3: TGTGCCAGTACCCCGACAGGGATCGGTTACACCATATATTTT. It yields the protein CASTPTGIGYTIYF.

This CDR3 reads CASSPGQVYGYTF. DNA of the CDR3: TGTGCCAGCAGCCCGGGACAGGTCTATGGCTACACCTTC. The V and J genes are TRBV7-2 and TRBJ1-2, with 8 bases fitting TRBD1. The CDR3 extends over 13 amino acids. Germline CDR1 is SGHTA and CDR2 is FQGNSA. V lost 5 bases to trimming and J lost 4 bases; unmatched junction nucleotides: 3. Full variable domain (remainder filled in from reference TRBV7-2 and TRBJ1-2): GAGVSQSPSNKVTEKGKDVELRCDPISGHTALYWYRQSLGQGLEFLIYFQGNSAPDKSGLPSDRFSAERTGGSVSTLTIQRTQQEDSAVYLCASSPGQVYGYTFGSGTRLTVV.

The chain employs TRBV6-5 and TRBJ1-2, with 8 bases that match TRBD1. Germline CDR1 is MNHEY and CDR2 is SVGAGI. There are 15 residues in the CDR3. J was trimmed by 8 bases and V by 6 bases; bases with no gene match: 14. Here the CDR3 DNA reads TGTGCCAGCAGCCCGGACAGGGAACGAGTGCGGGGCTACACCTTC. Translated: CASSPDRERVRGYTF.

J is TRBJ1-2 and V is TRBV6-5, with D tentatively TRBD1 (6 bases). CDR1 MNHEY and CDR2 SVGAGI come from the germline V gene. The CDR3 has 15 amino acids. V was clipped by 6 bases and J by 4 bases, with 18 bases between them. DNA of the CDR3: TGTGCCAGCAGCTCCCCGGGGGGCTCTGTCTATGGCTACACCTTC. It codes for CASSSPGGSVYGYTF.

The V gene is TRBV14, the J gene TRBJ1-1; the D is unclear. This CDR3 has 12 residues. Trimming shortened V by 3 bases and J by 2 bases, and 4 bases separated the two germline ends. Germline loops: CDR1 SGHDN, CDR2 FVKESK. CDR3 sequence (DNA): TGTGCCAGCAGCCAGTATAACACTGAAGCTTTCTTT. Its protein is CASSQYNTEAFF.

The gene calls are TRBV9 and TRBJ1-6; 7 nucleotides match TRBD1. Trimming at V came to 0 bases and at J to 10 bases, leaving 7 bases not matched to a gene. The CDR3 extends over 15 amino acids. CDR1 is SGDLS and CDR2 is YYNGEE in the germline V gene. The DNA of the CDR3 is TGTGCCAGCAGCGTAGCTGGTAACAGGGGCTCACCCCTCCACTTT. This translates into CASSVAGNRGSPLHF.

This chain joins TRBV11-3 and TRBJ2-1; possibly TRBD1 for D (5 bases). The V end was cut by 3 bases, the J end by 4 bases, with 13 bases between. CDR1 SGHNT and CDR2 YENEEA come from the germline V gene. The length of the CDR3 is 15 residues. CDR3 in DNA: TGTGCCAGCAGCTTGACGACAGTCTCTTACAATGAGCAGTTCTTC. Protein product: CASSLTTVSYNEQFF.

This chain uses TRBV7-2 with TRBJ1-3; TRBD1 matches 9 bases. Trimming cost V 2 bases and J 8 bases; bases outside gene matches: 7. The CDR3 spans 15 residues. Germline lookup yields CDR1 SGHTA and CDR2 FQGNSA. CDR3 region: CASSLSRDRVHTIYF. In DNA form, the CDR3 reads TGTGCCAGCAGCTTATCCCGGGACAGGGTACACACCATATATTTT.

V gene TRBV5-1 combines with J gene TRBJ1-3; D remains ambiguous. Germline CDR1 reads SGHRS; CDR2 reads YFSETQ. V lost 0 bases to trimming and J lost 2 bases, with 12 bases between them. The CDR3 totals 16 residues. The CDR3: CASSLAFGSAGNTIYF. For the CDR3, the DNA is TGCGCCAGCAGCTTGGCATTCGGGAGCGCTGGAAACACCATATATTTT.

V usage is TRBV5-1 and J usage is TRBJ2-6; D possibly corresponds to TRBD1 (6 bases). The ends were cut back, 7 bases at V and 1 base at J, with 21 bases in the middle. From germline, CDR1 is SGHRS and CDR2 YFSETQ. The CDR3 totals 18 residues. The CDR3 coding sequence is TGCGCCAGCCAAAACTTTCAGGGGACGCAATCTGGGGCCAACGTCCTGACTTTC. Its protein is CASQNFQGTQSGANVLTF.

The chain is built from TRBV6-5 and TRBJ2-7; 7 nucleotides line up with TRBD1. V was clipped by 3 bases and J by 3 bases; unmatched bases: 5. The CDR3 has 14 residues. CDR1 and CDR2 (germline): MNHEY, SVGAGI. The CDR3 bases are TGTGCCAGCAGTTATCGGGACAGATTCTACGAGCAGTACTTC. The encoded protein is CASSYRDRFYEQYF.

This clone has only a few counts. The chain employs TRBV2 and TRBJ1-6; 11 bases map to TRBD1. J lost 9 bases, V lost 8 bases, and 12 bases had no gene match. The CDR3 is 16 residues long. CDR1 is SNHLY, CDR2 FYNNEI, per germline. CDR3 DNA: TGTGCCAGCGAGGGAAGGGACAGGGGGATTGTTTCACCCCTCCACTTT. It encodes CASEGRDRGIVSPLHF.

In its sample, this clone was seen a few times. This chain joins TRBV4-2 and TRBJ2-1; TRBD2 agrees at 9 bases. From germline, CDR1 is LGHNA and CDR2 YNFKEQ. This CDR3 has 14 amino acids. The trim removed 4 bases at V and 5 bases at J, leaving 3 bases unmatched. The DNA for the CDR3 is TGTGCCAGCAGCCCGGGACTAGCAAACAATGAGCAGTTCTTC. Its protein is CASSPGLANNEQFF.

The chain couples TRBV7-6 to TRBJ2-3; maybe TRBD1 (5 bases). Germline lookup yields CDR1 SGHVS and CDR2 FNYEAQ. The CDR3 extends over 14 amino acids. The V end lost 6 bases, the J end lost 0 bases, and 10 bases lay between the germline ends. The CDR3 here is CASRDSSSTDTQYF. The CDR3 coding sequence is TGTGCCAGCAGAGACAGCTCGAGCACAGATACGCAGTATTTT.

This chain connects TRBV7-2 to TRBJ2-1; D remains ambiguous. Looked up from germline, CDR1 is SGHTA and CDR2 is FQGNSA. The CDR3 length is 13 residues. V was shortened by 5 bases and J by 7 bases, with 12 bases between the two germline ends. The CDR3 loop is CASSRRSPNEQFF. CDR3 nucleotides: TGTGCCAGCAGCCGCCGGTCCCCTAATGAGCAGTTCTTC.